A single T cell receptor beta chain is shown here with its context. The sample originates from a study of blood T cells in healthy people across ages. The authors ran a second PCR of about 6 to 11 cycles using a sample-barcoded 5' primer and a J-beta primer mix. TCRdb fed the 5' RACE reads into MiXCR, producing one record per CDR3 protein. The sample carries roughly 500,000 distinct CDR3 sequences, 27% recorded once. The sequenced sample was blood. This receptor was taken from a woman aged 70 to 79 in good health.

CDR3 region: CASSASPGQSYEQYF. DNA of the CDR3: TGTGCCAGCTCCGCTTCACCGGGACAGTCCTACGAGCAGTACTTC. The rearrangement links TRBV6-6 to TRBJ2-7; 7 bases are shared with TRBD1. The CDR3 extends over 15 amino acids. CDR1 and CDR2 from the germline V gene are MNHNY and SVGAGI (reference sequence). Trimming removed 8 bases from V and 1 base from J; junction bases left unmatched: 11.